Below, 15 T cell receptor beta chains from the same sample are listed, as sequenced in a study of Tregs in tolerant kidney transplant recipients (dated by TCRdb to the late 2010s). The method behind the library was the immunoSEQ multiplex PCR assay. Entries here come from immuneACCESS through TCRdb and include only in-frame sequences with V and J called. Some clones fail to appear in such tables; in the studies checked, an unresolved V gene covers under half of the shortfall, and the cause of the remainder is unknown. This sample comprises under 50,000 clones, about 95% of them detected only once. The ten top clones hold about 0.36% of the sample. Antigen specificity for these receptors is unknown. The sequenced sample consisted of Tregs from blood cultured with allogeneic cells. These receptors all stem from a human donor in good health.

The rearrangement links TRBV6-6 to TRBJ1-1; D call uncertain. The CDR3 runs to 12 residues. Looked up from germline, CDR1 is MNHNY and CDR2 is SVGAGI (reference sequence). V lost 6 bases to trimming and J lost 2 bases, with 7 bases between them. CDR3 in amino acids: CASSPTNTEAFF. The CDR3 nucleotides are TGTGCCAGCAGCCCTACCAACACTGAAGCTTTCTTT.

The chain is built from TRBV2 and TRBJ1-2; TRBD1 is a possible D gene (6 bases). The CDR3 is 13 residues long. Trimming cost V 1 base and J 4 bases, with 7 bases left between them. Germline-derived CDR1 and CDR2 are SNHLY and FYNNEI. CDR3 sequence reads: CASSEDRAYGYTF. Written as DNA, the CDR3 is TGTGCCAGCAGTGAAGACAGGGCCTATGGCTACACCTTC.

On this clone: Different DNA sequences within this sample yield the same CDR3. The V and J genes are TRBV18 and TRBJ2-3; D call uncertain. CDR1 KGHSH and CDR2 LQKENI come from the germline V gene. Trimming cost V 3 bases and J 1 base, with 2 bases left between them. CDR3 size: 12 residues. Written as DNA, the CDR3 is TGTGCCAGCTCACCGGGCACAGATACGCAGTATTTT. This encodes CASSPGTDTQYF.

V is TRBV6-5 and J is TRBJ2-3, with TRBD2 matching over 10 bases. V dropped 4 bases and J dropped 5; count of bases not matched to a gene: 3. The germline V gene has CDR1 MNHEY and CDR2 SVGAGI. This CDR3 comprises 14 residues. The CDR3 spells CASSSRTSGDTQYF. Written as DNA, the CDR3 is TGTGCCAGCAGTTCCCGGACTAGCGGAGATACGCAGTATTTT.

The chain joins TRBV2 to TRBJ2-5, with D uncertain. Germline CDR1 reads SNHLY; CDR2 reads FYNNEI. The CDR3 consists of 12 residues. Trimming pared 7 bases from V and 4 bases from J, leaving 10 bases between. The CDR3 coding sequence is TGTGCCAGCACCTCGGGCGGAGAGACCCAGTACTTC. Its translation: CASTSGGETQYF.

The chain is built from TRBV4-1 and TRBJ1-1; maybe TRBD1 (5 bases). This CDR3 has 14 amino acids. CDR1 is MGHRA, CDR2 YSYEKL, per germline. With 0 bases removed from V and 4 bases from J, the gap between germline ends came to 9 bases. This chain's CDR3 is CASSQEFRVTEAFF. The CDR3 region has the DNA TGCGCCAGCAGCCAAGAATTCAGGGTCACTGAAGCTTTCTTT.

V gene TRBV18 combines with J gene TRBJ1-1, with TRBD1 as a possible D gene (5 bases). Trimming pared 0 bases from V and 5 bases from J, leaving 10 bases between. The CDR3 length is 14 residues. The germline V gene encodes CDR1 KGHSH and CDR2 LQKENI. The CDR3 sequence: CASSPPGVRTEAFF. CDR3 nucleotide sequence: TGTGCCAGCTCACCACCGGGGGTAAGGACTGAAGCTTTCTTT.

The genes are TRBV20-1 and TRBJ1-1; D possibly corresponds to TRBD1 (5 bases). Germline V gene sequence: CDR1 DFQATT, CDR2 SNEGSKA (reference sequence). Trimming removed 3 bases from V and 5 bases from J, with 7 bases in between. CDR3 size: 11 residues. In nucleotides, the CDR3 is TGCAGTGCTAGGGGGGGGACTGAAGCTTTCTTT. It translates to CSARGGTEAFF.

The V gene is TRBV29-1, the J gene TRBJ1-5; 7 bases match TRBD1. The germline gives CDR1 SQVTM, CDR2 ANQGSEA. The CDR3 sequence is 14 residues long. Trimming cost V 7 bases and J 4 bases; bases outside gene matches: 10. In DNA, the CDR3 is TGCAGCGCTAGCCCAGGGGGTCCGAATCAGCCCCAGCATTTT. Its translation is CSASPGGPNQPQHF. The variable domain in full, completed from reference TRBV29-1 and TRBJ1-5, reads SAVISQKPSRDICQRGTSLTIQCQVDSQVTMMFWYRQQPGQSLTLIATANQGSEATYESGFVIDKFPISRPNLTFSTLTVSNMSPEDSSIYLCSASPGGPNQPQHFGDGTRLSIL.

The V gene is TRBV10-1, the J gene TRBJ2-1; weak D call: TRBD2 (6 bases). The V gene lost 3 bases and the J gene lost 1 base, with 7 bases spanning the gap. The germline V gene has CDR1 WNHNN and CDR2 SYGVQD (reference sequence). The CDR3 covers 14 residues. The CDR3: CASSDGGSYNEQFF. Here the CDR3 DNA reads TGCGCCAGCAGTGACGGGGGTTCCTACAATGAGCAGTTCTTC.

As regards this clone: A read error may produce the germline difference seen at one junction end. This chain joins TRBV6-5 and TRBJ1-5; perhaps TRBD1 as D (6 bases). Germline CDR1 reads MNHEY; CDR2 reads SVGAGI. The CDR3 loop spans 16 amino acids. CDR3 loop: CASSNSGGSGNQPQHF. In nucleotides, the CDR3 is TGTGCCAGCAGTAACTCCGGGGGCTCGGGCAATCAGCCCCAGCATTTT.

This clone was counted only a few times. V usage is TRBV5-4 and J usage is TRBJ1-2; 7 bases fit TRBD1. CDR3 length equals 15 residues. CDR1 and CDR2 from the germline V gene are SGHNT and YYREEE (reference sequence). The ends lost 1 base at V and 2 bases at J; junction bases unmatched: 5. The CDR3 here is CASSLPTGYNYGYTF. The CDR3 DNA follows: TGTGCCAGCAGCTTGCCGACAGGGTACAACTATGGCTACACCTTC.

This rearrangement joins TRBV5-1 to TRBJ2-5; TRBD2 matches 11 bases. Germline CDR1 reads SGHRS; CDR2 reads YFSETQ. V trimming: 0 bases; J trimming: 4 bases; junction bases outside the gene matches: 5. This CDR3 contains 16 residues. CDR3 nucleotides: TGCGCCAGCAGCTTGGGACTAGCGGGGATTCGAGAGACCCAGTACTTC. This translates into CASSLGLAGIRETQYF.

The chain has TRBV6-5 and TRBJ2-1; 7 bases agree with TRBD1. Germline values: CDR1 MNHEY, CDR2 SVGAGI. The CDR3 runs 15 residues. Trimming cost V 6 bases and J 2 bases; bases outside gene matches: 7. The CDR3 spells CASRSDRATYNEQFF. The CDR3 DNA is TGTGCCAGCAGATCCGACAGGGCAACCTACAATGAGCAGTTCTTC.

In its sample, this clone was seen once. An end of the junction differs from the germline gene, which may be a read error. This chain links TRBV7-2 with TRBJ2-1; D tentatively fits TRBD1 or TRBD2 (5 bases each). This CDR3 has 13 residues. In germline, CDR1 is SGHTA, CDR2 FQGNSA. The CDR3 protein is CASSLAGLNEQFF. The CDR3 DNA sequence: TGTGCCAGCAGCCTAGCAGGGCTCAATGAGCAGTTCTTC.